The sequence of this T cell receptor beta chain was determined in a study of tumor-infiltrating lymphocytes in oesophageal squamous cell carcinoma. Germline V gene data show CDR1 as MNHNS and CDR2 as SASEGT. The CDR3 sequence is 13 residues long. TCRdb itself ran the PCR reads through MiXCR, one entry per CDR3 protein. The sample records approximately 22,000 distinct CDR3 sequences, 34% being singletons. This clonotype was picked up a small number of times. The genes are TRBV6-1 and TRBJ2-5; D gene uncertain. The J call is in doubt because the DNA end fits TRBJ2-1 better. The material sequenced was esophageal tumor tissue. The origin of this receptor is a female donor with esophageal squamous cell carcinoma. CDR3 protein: CASSYSPNYEQFF. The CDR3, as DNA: TGTGCCAGCAGTTACTCGCCCAATTATGAGCAGTTCTTC.